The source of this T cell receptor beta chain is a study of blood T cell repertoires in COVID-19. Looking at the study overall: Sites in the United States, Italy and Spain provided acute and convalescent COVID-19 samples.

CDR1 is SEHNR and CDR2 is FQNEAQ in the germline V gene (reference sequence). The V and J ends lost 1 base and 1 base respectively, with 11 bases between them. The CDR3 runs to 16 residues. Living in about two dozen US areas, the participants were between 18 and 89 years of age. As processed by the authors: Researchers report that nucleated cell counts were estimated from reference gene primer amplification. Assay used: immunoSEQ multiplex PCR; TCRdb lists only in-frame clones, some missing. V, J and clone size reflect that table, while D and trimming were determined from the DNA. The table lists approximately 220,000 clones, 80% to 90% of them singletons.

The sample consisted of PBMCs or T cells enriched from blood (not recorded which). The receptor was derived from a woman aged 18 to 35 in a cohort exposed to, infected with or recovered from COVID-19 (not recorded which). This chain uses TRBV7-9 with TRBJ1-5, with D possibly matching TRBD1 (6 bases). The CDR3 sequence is CASSLGFQGSNQPQHF. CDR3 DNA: TGTGCCAGCAGCTTAGGTTTCCAGGGGAGCAATCAGCCCCAGCATTTT.